These T cell receptor beta chains were read from a single sample in a study of blood T cell repertoires in COVID-19. Sequencing was performed with immunoSEQ multiplex PCR; in TCRdb, only in-frame clones are kept and a portion is missing. The profile shows under 300,000 clones, approximately 86% of them singletons. What was sequenced was peripheral blood. The origin of the receptors is a man between 60 and 75 years old who had recovered from COVID-19. The CDR3 runs from the conserved cysteine through the conserved F or W. A D gene is named only where the DNA matches it firmly. Clone size, where shown, is once, few, many, or a class for clones that have expanded.

cdr3_nt	cdr3_aa	clone_size	d_call	v_call	j_call
TGTGCCAGCAGCCCGGGACAGAACTTAGCCAAAAACATTCAGTACTTC	CASSPGQNLAKNIQYF	-	TRBD1	TRBV7-2	TRBJ2-4
TGTGCCAGCAGTTTGGGACTGAGCTCCTATAATTCACCCCTCCACTTT	CASSLGLSSYNSPLHF	-	-	TRBV11-2	TRBJ1-6
TGTGCCAGCAGCCACGGGAGCTCCTACGGGCAGTACTTC	CASSHGSSYGQYF	-	-	TRBV14	TRBJ2-7
TGTGCCACCCAGGGGACAGAGACATACAATGAGCAGTTCTTC	CATQGTETYNEQFF	-	TRBD1	TRBV24-1	TRBJ2-1
TGTGCCACCAGTGATCCAGGGGGGTCTTGGAGGAATGAGCAGTTCTTC	CATSDPGGSWRNEQFF	-	-	TRBV24-1	TRBJ2-1
TGTGCCAGCAGCCTTCGACAGGGACGCTATGGCTACACCTTC	CASSLRQGRYGYTF	-	TRBD1	TRBV5-4	TRBJ1-2
TGCGCCAGCAGTCCCCGGGGGGCCACTCTCGCAGATACGCAGTATTTT	CASSPRGATLADTQYF	-	-	TRBV5-1	TRBJ2-3
TGTGCCAGCGGACAGACAGGGGGCCTTAATTCACCCCTCCACTTT	CASGQTGGLNSPLHF	-	TRBD1	TRBV4-2	TRBJ1-6
TGTGCCAGCAGTAAGGAAGGACGGGACAATCAGCCCCAGCATTTT	CASSKEGRDNQPQHF	-	-	TRBV2	TRBJ1-5
TGTGCTTGCTTTCAGGGATCGGATTATGGCTACACCTTC	CACFQGSDYGYTF	-	-	TRBV28	TRBJ1-2
TGTGCCAGCAGTTTTACCCGGGGGGGCACAGATACGCAGTATTTT	CASSFTRGGTDTQYF	once	TRBD2	TRBV27	TRBJ2-3
TGCGCCAGCAGCGGACCCCGGGGGGTGAACACTGAAGCTTTCTTT	CASSGPRGVNTEAFF	once	-	TRBV5-1	TRBJ1-1
TGTGCCAGCAGCTTGGCGGGAGCTAACGGGGAGCTGTTTTTT	CASSLAGANGELFF	-	TRBD2	TRBV11-2	TRBJ2-2
TGTGCCTGGAGACTCGATCGCACAGATACGCAGTATTTT	CAWRLDRTDTQYF	-	-	TRBV30	TRBJ2-3
TGCGCCAGCAGCTTGGGACAGGGGATGGGATTAGAGACCCAGTACTTC	CASSLGQGMGLETQYF	-	TRBD1	TRBV5-1	TRBJ2-5